This T cell receptor (beta chain) emerged from a study of cytomegalovirus exposure and HLA in healthy donors. Background on the study: The study's early data release held about 85 million unique TCRs from HLA-typed donors.

The study ran its PCR with 60 Vbeta and 13 Jbeta primers. TCRdb's table, derived via immunoSEQ multiplex PCR, lists solely in-frame clones and lacks some. The sample shows approximately 33,000 clones, approximately 55% of them seen only once. Whole-study results and caveats: Later analysis indicated greater clonal expansion among HLA-associated TCR beta chains than among equally common other chains.

V gave up 3 bases and J gave up 13 bases; unmatched junction bases: 4. CDR3 length: 14 residues. Germline V gene data show CDR1 as SGHDT and CDR2 as YYEEEE. Remarks on this clone: The antigen is not known.

The sample comprised PBMCs. The TCR sequence derives from a woman in her thirties or forties in good health and CMV-seropositive. This chain joins TRBV5-6 and TRBJ2-1; 16 bases map to TRBD2. The chain's CDR3 is CASSSGLAGGNQFF. The CDR3 nucleotides read TGTGCCAGCAGCTCGGGACTAGCGGGGGGGAACCAGTTCTTC.